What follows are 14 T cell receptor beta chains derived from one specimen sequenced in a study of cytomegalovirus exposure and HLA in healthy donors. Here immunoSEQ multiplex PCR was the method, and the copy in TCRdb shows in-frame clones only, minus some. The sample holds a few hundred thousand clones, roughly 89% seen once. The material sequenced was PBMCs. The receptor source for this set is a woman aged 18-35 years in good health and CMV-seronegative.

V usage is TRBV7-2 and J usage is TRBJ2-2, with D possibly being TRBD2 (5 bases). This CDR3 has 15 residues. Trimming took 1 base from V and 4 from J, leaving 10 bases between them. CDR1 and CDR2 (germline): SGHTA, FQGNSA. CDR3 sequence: CASSLVRAGTGELFF. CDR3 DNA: TGTGCCAGCAGCTTAGTGCGGGCGGGCACCGGGGAGCTGTTTTTT. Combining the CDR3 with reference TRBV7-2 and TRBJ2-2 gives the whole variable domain GAGVSQSPSNKVTEKGKDVELRCDPISGHTALYWYRQSLGQGLEFLIYFQGNSAPDKSGLPSDRFSAERTGGSVSTLTIQRTQQEDSAVYLCASSLVRAGTGELFFGEGSRLTVL.

The CDR3 is CASSPSPGQENEQFF. The CDR3 nucleotides read TGCGCCAGCAGCCCGAGTCCGGGACAGGAGAATGAGCAGTTCTTC. The chain joins TRBV4-1 to TRBJ2-1; 8 bases match TRBD1. Germline values: CDR1 MGHRA, CDR2 YSYEKL. V gave up 4 bases and J gave up 7 bases; unmatched junction bases: 9. The CDR3 is made up of 15 amino acids.

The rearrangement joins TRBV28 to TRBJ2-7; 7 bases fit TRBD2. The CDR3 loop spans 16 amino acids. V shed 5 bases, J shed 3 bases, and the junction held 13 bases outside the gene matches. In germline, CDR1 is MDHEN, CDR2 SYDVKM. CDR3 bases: TGTGCCAGCAGTACTACCCCGGGGGGAACGGACTACGAGCAGTACTTC. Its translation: CASSTTPGGTDYEQYF.

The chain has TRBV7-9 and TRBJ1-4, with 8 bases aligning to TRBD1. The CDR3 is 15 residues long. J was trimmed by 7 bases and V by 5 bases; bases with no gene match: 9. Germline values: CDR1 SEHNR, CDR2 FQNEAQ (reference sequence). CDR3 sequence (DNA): TGTGCCAGCAGCCACAGGACAGGGAGGGGTGAAAAACTGTTTTTT. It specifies CASSHRTGRGEKLFF.

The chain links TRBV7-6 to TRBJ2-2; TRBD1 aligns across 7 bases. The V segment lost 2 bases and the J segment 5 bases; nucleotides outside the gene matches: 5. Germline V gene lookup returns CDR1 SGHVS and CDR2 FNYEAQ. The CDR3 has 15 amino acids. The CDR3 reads CASSLTGQRTGELFF. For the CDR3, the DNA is TGTGCCAGCAGCTTAACGGGACAGAGAACCGGGGAGCTGTTTTTT.

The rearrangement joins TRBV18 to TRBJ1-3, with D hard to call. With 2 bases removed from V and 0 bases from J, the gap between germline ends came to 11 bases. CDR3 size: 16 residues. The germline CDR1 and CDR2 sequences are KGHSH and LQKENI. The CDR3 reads CASSPGLPLSGNTIYF. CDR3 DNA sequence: TGTGCCAGCTCACCAGGGCTACCCCTCTCTGGAAACACCATATATTTT.

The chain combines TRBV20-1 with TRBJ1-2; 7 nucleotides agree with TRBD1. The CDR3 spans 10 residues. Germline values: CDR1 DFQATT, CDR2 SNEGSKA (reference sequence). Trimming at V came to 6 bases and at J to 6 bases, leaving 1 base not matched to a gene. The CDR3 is CSARGNGYTF. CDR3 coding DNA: TGCAGTGCCAGGGGGAATGGCTACACCTTC.

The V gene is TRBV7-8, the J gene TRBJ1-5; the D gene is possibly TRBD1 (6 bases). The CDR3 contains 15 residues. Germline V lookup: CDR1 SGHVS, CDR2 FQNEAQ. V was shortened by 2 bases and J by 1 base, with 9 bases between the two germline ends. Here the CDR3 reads CASSLQGMSNQPQHF. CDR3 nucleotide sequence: TGTGCCAGCAGCTTACAGGGGATGAGCAATCAGCCCCAGCATTTT. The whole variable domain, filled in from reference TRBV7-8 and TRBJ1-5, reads GAGVSQSPRYKVAKRGQDVALRCDPISGHVSLFWYQQALGQGPEFLTYFQNEAQLDKSGLPSDRFFAERPEGSVSTLKIQRTQQEDSAVYLCASSLQGMSNQPQHFGDGTRLSIL.

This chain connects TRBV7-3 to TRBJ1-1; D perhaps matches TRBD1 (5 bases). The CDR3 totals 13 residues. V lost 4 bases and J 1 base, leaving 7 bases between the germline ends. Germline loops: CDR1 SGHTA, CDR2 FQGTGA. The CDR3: CASSSGQNTEAFF. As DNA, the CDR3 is TGTGCCAGCAGCTCAGGGCAGAACACTGAAGCTTTCTTT.

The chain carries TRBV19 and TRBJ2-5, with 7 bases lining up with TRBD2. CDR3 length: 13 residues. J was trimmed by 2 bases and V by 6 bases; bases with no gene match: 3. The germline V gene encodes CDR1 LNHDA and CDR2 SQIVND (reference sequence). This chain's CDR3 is CASSGGIQETQYF. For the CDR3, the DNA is TGTGCCAGTAGCGGGGGGATTCAAGAGACCCAGTACTTC.

The CDR3 region is CASSLGLRDRSSYEQYF. CDR3 DNA: TGTGCCAGCAGCTTAGGTTTGAGGGACAGGAGCTCCTACGAGCAGTACTTC. The chain links TRBV11-2 to TRBJ2-7; TRBD1 aligns across 8 bases. The length of the CDR3 is 17 residues. Germline lookup yields CDR1 SGHAT and CDR2 FQNNGV. J gave up 0 bases and V 1 base, and 8 bases lay outside the gene matches.

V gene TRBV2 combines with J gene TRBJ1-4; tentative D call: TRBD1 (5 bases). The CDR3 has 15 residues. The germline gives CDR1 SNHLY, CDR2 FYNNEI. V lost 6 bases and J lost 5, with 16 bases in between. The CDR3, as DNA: TGTGCCAGCAGGGGCAGGGAAAATGGCAATGAAAAACTGTTTTTT. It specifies CASRGRENGNEKLFF.

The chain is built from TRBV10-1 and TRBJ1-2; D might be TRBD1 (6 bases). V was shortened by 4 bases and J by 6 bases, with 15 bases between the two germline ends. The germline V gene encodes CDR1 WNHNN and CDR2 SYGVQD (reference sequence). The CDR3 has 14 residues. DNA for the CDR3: TGCGCCAGCAGTGCCGGGACAACCAGGGATGGCTACACCTTC. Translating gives CASSAGTTRDGYTF.

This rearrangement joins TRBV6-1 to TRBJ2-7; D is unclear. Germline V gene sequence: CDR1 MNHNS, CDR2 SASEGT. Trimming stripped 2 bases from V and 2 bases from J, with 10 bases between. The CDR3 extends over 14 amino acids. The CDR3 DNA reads TGTGCCAGCAGTGAAACTGACAACGCCTACGAGCAGTACTTC. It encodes CASSETDNAYEQYF.